Listed below are T cell receptor beta chains from one sample, sequenced in a study of T cell responses to AZD1222 COVID-19 vaccine. Repertoires were generated with immunoSEQ multiplex PCR, while TCRdb's copy carries only in-frame clones and drops some. The data contain around 140,000 clones, just over 90% of them singletons. Sequenced here: peripheral blood, sampled on day 0 of AZD1222 vaccination. All receptors come from an adult in good health. Both conserved end residues are part of each CDR3. For some rows the clone size is stated as once, few or many, or as a class when expanded; others skip it.

.	TRBV12-3/TRBV12-4	TRBJ2-3	CASSYDYQDTQYF
.	TRBV7-9	TRBJ2-1	CASSTRVTYNEQFF
.	TRBV6-5	TRBJ2-7	CASRDTSYEQYF
.	TRBV6-2/TRBV6-3	TRBJ2-2	CASSYPGTGAGELFF
.	TRBV9	TRBJ2-3	CASSTRKGGTSTDTQYF
.	TRBV5-1	TRBJ1-2	CASSLGRADGYTF
.	TRBV28	TRBJ2-1	CASSLGQGYSEQFF
.	TRBV6-2/TRBV6-3	TRBJ2-3	CASSFPLASGKLVSTDTQYF
once	TRBV7-9	TRBJ2-7	CASSFTGDEQYF
.	TRBV6-1	TRBJ2-7	CASSELAISSYEQYF
.	TRBV10-3	TRBJ1-1	CAISVANEAFF
few	TRBV3-1/TRBV3-2	TRBJ2-3	CASSQDLGGTDTQYF
.	TRBV24-1	TRBJ1-2	CATSDHGPDGGYTF
.	TRBV6-2/TRBV6-3	TRBJ2-3	CASSLGTSGRRTDTQYF
.	TRBV4-1	TRBJ1-5	CASSPSRGAPSNQPQHF
.	TRBV25-1	TRBJ1-3	CASSLSGGDTIYF
few	TRBV4-1	TRBJ2-5	CASSQDSQETQYF
.	TRBV19	TRBJ2-1	CASSRSGQGANNEQFF
.	TRBV28	TRBJ2-7	CVILGTANEQYF
.	TRBV29-1	TRBJ1-3	CSVEDPLTGQRNTIYF
.	TRBV7-8	TRBJ1-5	CASSLLPGSNQPQHF
.	TRBV5-5	TRBJ2-1	CASRRPSDNEQFF
once	TRBV15	TRBJ1-1	CATAGRRNTEAFF